The 16 T cell receptor beta chains below were found in one sample sequenced in a study of blood T cells in healthy people across ages. A second PCR of 7 to 11 cycles used a sample-barcoded 5' primer and a J-beta primer mix. TCRdb processed the 5' RACE reads anew with MiXCR; each CDR3 protein has one entry. The sample includes 700,000 or so distinct CDR3 sequences, about a fifth of them seen just once. Sequenced sample: blood. The receptors here all came from an older man in good health.

The rearrangement links TRBV3-1 to TRBJ2-7; 11 nucleotides agree with TRBD1. CDR3 length: 14 residues. The V gene end was trimmed by 7 bases and the J gene end by 6 bases; junction bases not matched to a gene: 8. Germline CDR1 is LGHDT and CDR2 is YNNKEL (reference sequence). CDR3 residues: CASNRDRGEGEQYF. As DNA, the CDR3 is TGTGCCAGCAACCGGGACAGGGGGGAAGGCGAGCAGTACTTC.

V gene TRBV10-1 combines with J gene TRBJ2-4, with TRBD1 matching 9 bases. CDR1 and CDR2 from the germline V gene are WNHNN and SYGVQD (reference sequence). V dropped 6 bases and J dropped 0; count of bases not matched to a gene: 18. The CDR3 is 20 amino acids. CDR3 region: CASSATSLGQGKLAKNIQYF. CDR3 nucleotide sequence: TGCGCCAGCAGCGCTACCTCGTTGGGACAGGGAAAATTAGCCAAAAACATTCAGTACTTC.

This clonotype was observed a handful of times. V usage is TRBV7-9 and J usage is TRBJ2-3, with D tentatively TRBD2 (6 bases). There are 16 residues in the CDR3. Germline CDR1 reads SEHNR; CDR2 reads FQNEAQ (reference sequence). Trimming took 5 bases from V and 2 from J, leaving 17 bases between them. The CDR3 is CASSPFAGRSTDTQYF. The CDR3, as DNA: TGTGCCAGCAGCCCTTTTGCCGGGAGATCCACAGATACGCAGTATTTT. Combining the CDR3 with reference TRBV7-9 and TRBJ2-3 gives the whole variable domain DTGVSQNPRHKITKRGQNVTFRCDPISEHNRLYWYRQTLGQGPEFLTYFQNEAQLEKSRLLSDRFSAERPKGSFSTLEIQRTEQGDSAMYLCASSPFAGRSTDTQYFGPGTRLTVL.

The sample holds a few counts of this clonotype. This chain links TRBV5-1 with TRBJ1-4; no firm D call. CDR1 is SGHRS, CDR2 YFSETQ, per germline. The CDR3 is made up of 19 amino acids. The ends were cut back, 4 bases at V and 7 bases at J, with 29 bases in the middle. CDR3 in DNA: TGCGCCAGCAGCCGCGAAACTAGGGTTCATCTTAGGCTAGGTGAAAAACTGTTTTTT. Its translation is CASSRETRVHLRLGEKLFF. The full variable domain, with the rest looked up from reference TRBV5-1 and TRBJ1-4, is KAGVTQTPRYLIKTRGQQVTLSCSPISGHRSVSWYQQTPGQGLQFLFEYFSETQRNKGNFPGRFSGRQFSNSRSEMNVSTLELGDSALYLCASSRETRVHLRLGEKLFFGSGTQLSVL.

V and J are TRBV29-1 and TRBJ1-5; no clear D. Germline CDR1 is SQVTM and CDR2 is ANQGSEA. The CDR3 has 13 residues. With 6 bases removed from V and 5 bases from J, the gap between germline ends came to 14 bases. In DNA, the CDR3 is TGCAGCGTCGGACGGGAACGCGATCAGCCCCAGCATTTT. Amino acids: CSVGRERDQPQHF.

This clonotype was observed a handful of times. This chain connects TRBV7-9 to TRBJ1-2, with TRBD1 identical over 7 bases. Trimming removed 4 bases from V and 5 bases from J; junction bases left unmatched: 19. This CDR3 comprises 18 residues. Germline assignment: CDR1 SEHNR and CDR2 FQNEAQ (reference sequence). CDR3 bases: TGTGCCAGCAGCTCTGACAACATAGGGACAGCCGAGTGGTATGGCTACACCTTC. Residues: CASSSDNIGTAEWYGYTF. The variable domain in full, completed from reference TRBV7-9 and TRBJ1-2, reads DTGVSQNPRHKITKRGQNVTFRCDPISEHNRLYWYRQTLGQGPEFLTYFQNEAQLEKSRLLSDRFSAERPKGSFSTLEIQRTEQGDSAMYLCASSSDNIGTAEWYGYTFGSGTRLTVV.

The genes are TRBV10-3 and TRBJ2-3, with unresolved D. Germline values: CDR1 ENHRY, CDR2 SYGVKD. This CDR3 is 16 amino acids long. V was shortened by 0 bases and J by 6 bases, with 16 bases between the two germline ends. CDR3 nucleotides: TGTGCCATCAGTGAGTCGAAGCCAGAGGCTCAGGATACGCAGTATTTT. Amino acids: CAISESKPEAQDTQYF.

The chain couples TRBV14 to TRBJ2-2; D gene unclear. Trimming took off 0 bases at V and 2 bases at J, with 4 bases between the two ends. This CDR3 comprises 14 residues. The germline CDR1 and CDR2 sequences are SGHDN and FVKESK. In nucleotides, the CDR3 is TGTGCCAGCAGCCAAGATGCTAACACCGGGGAGCTGTTTTTT. It is translated as CASSQDANTGELFF.

This clonotype was detected many times. CDR3 region: CASSLGLVETQYF. Written as DNA, the CDR3 is TGTGCCAGCAGTTTGGGTCTAGTGGAGACCCAGTACTTC. The V call is TRBV12-3 or TRBV12-4, the J call TRBJ2-5; D is undetermined. CDR3 length: 13 amino acids. Deletions cut 3 bases from V and 5 bases from J, with 10 bases between.

In its sample, this clonotype was seen a few times. The chain has TRBV18 and TRBJ2-4, with D perhaps assigned TRBD1 or TRBD2 (7 bases each). The CDR3 contains 16 residues. With 6 bases removed from V and 3 bases from J, the gap between germline ends came to 18 bases. Germline V gives CDR1 KGHSH, CDR2 LQKENI. This CDR3 is CASSLTGREGKNIQYF. For the CDR3, the DNA is TGTGCCAGCTCCCTGACAGGGAGGGAAGGCAAAAACATTCAGTACTTC. Using reference TRBV18 and TRBJ2-4 for the parts outside the CDR3, the full variable domain is NAGVMQNPRHLVRRRGQEARLRCSPMKGHSHVYWYRQLPEEGLKFMVYLQKENIIDESGMPKERFSAEFPKEGPSILRIQQVVRGDSAAYFCASSLTGREGKNIQYFGAGTRLSVL.

The gene calls are TRBV20-1 and TRBJ2-4; 13 bases fit TRBD2. After removal of 6 bases from V and 4 bases from J, the junction contained 3 bases not matched to a gene. Germline-derived CDR1 and CDR2 are DFQATT and SNEGSKA (reference sequence). The CDR3 has 14 amino acids. CDR3 in DNA: TGCAGTGCCCCGACTAGCGGGGGGAAAAACATTCAGTACTTC. This gives the protein CSAPTSGGKNIQYF.

This clonotype was observed a few times. CDR3 in DNA: TGTGCCAGCACAAAATCGGCGCCCTACGAGCAGTACTTC. The encoded protein is CASTKSAPYEQYF. The chain couples TRBV28 to TRBJ2-7; no firm D call. CDR3 length: 13 amino acids. From germline, CDR1 is MDHEN and CDR2 SYDVKM. Trimming took off 7 bases at V and 2 bases at J, with 12 bases between the two ends.

CDR3 sequence reads: CASSQEDRVGNTQYF. Written as DNA, the CDR3 is TGCGCCAGCAGCCAAGAGGACAGGGTTGGGAATACGCAGTATTTT. The gene calls are TRBV4-3 and TRBJ2-3, with 8 nucleotides matching TRBD1. The CDR3 is made up of 15 amino acids. After removal of 0 bases from V and 7 bases from J, the junction contained 6 bases not matched to a gene. Per the germline V gene, CDR1 is LGHNA and CDR2 is YSLEER.

In its sample, this clonotype was seen a few times. The chain employs TRBV29-1 and TRBJ2-3; perhaps TRBD2 as D (6 bases). The CDR3 is made up of 14 amino acids. Germline CDR1 reads SQVTM; CDR2 reads ANQGSEA. The ends were cut back, 2 bases at V and 2 bases at J, with 11 bases in the middle. CDR3 loop: CSVEPASVTDTQYF. The CDR3 DNA is TGCAGCGTTGAACCGGCTAGCGTCACAGATACGCAGTATTTT.

This clonotype was observed at least ten times. V is TRBV5-6 and J is TRBJ2-3; 8 bases fit TRBD2. This CDR3 is 16 amino acids long. After removal of 4 bases from V and 4 bases from J, the junction contained 11 bases not matched to a gene. Germline V gene lookup returns CDR1 SGHDT and CDR2 YYEEEE. CDR3 coding DNA: TGTGCCAGCAGCGAAATACCGGGACTAGGCCCAGATACGCAGTATTTT. Residues: CASSEIPGLGPDTQYF.

This clonotype was detected a few times. The V gene is TRBV7-2, the J gene TRBJ2-3, with D perhaps TRBD1 (5 bases). There are 13 residues in the CDR3. In germline, CDR1 is SGHTA, CDR2 FQGNSA. Deletions cut 3 bases from V and 6 bases from J, with 10 bases between. The CDR3 DNA reads as TGTGCCAGCAGCTTCAAGGGGTCCGATACGCAGTATTTT. Translation gives CASSFKGSDTQYF.